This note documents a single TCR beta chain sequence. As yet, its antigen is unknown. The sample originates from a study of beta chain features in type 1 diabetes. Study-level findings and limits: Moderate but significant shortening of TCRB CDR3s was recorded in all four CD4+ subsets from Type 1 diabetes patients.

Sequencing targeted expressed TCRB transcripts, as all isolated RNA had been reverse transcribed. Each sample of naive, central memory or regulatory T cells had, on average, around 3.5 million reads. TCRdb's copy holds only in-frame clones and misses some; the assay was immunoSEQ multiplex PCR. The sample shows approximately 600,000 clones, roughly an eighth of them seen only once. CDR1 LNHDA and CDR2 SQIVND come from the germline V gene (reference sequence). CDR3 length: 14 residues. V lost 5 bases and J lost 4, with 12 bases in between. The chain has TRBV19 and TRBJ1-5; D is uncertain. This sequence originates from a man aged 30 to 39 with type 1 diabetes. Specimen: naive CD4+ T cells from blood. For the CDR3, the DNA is TGTGCCAGTAGTGGCAGTGATTGGAATCAGCCCCAGCATTTT. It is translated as CASSGSDWNQPQHF.